This entry features one T cell receptor (beta chain) sequence. It lacks a known antigen. Within one base of it there is no much larger clone, and no base qualities were kept. Each collaborating institution followed its own protocols to collect whole blood in K2EDTA tubes. For TCRbeta analysis, collaborators shipped samples as frozen whole blood, isolated PBMCs, or DNA extracted from either of those sample types. V ends up 4 bases short and J 4 bases short, with an unmatched junction base count of 5. Including the terminal cysteine and phenylalanine, the CDR3 comprises 15 residues. Just the 45-base CDR3 DNA is kept, in frame starting at base 1. According to the germline V gene, CDR1 reads SGHVS and CDR2 reads FQNEAQ. TCRbeta CDR3 regions were amplified from genomic DNA by means of the immunoSEQ Assay, a bias-controlled multiplex PCR. The original pipeline was this. Nucleated cell counts per sample were estimated from amplification of reference gene primers within the assay. To quantify the absolute abundance of each unique TCRbeta CDR3 rearrangement, sequence reads were collapsed and filtered. For each sample, productive Simpson clonality was calculated as the square root of Simpson's diversity index over productive rearrangements. Entries here come from immuneACCESS through TCRdb and include only in-frame sequences with V and J called. Some clones fail to appear in such tables; in the studies checked, an unresolved V gene covers under half of the shortfall, and the cause of the remainder is unknown. V, J and clone size derive from that table, while D and trimming were established from the DNA sequence. The sample records around 150,000 clones, about 93% of which are singletons. Under 5% of the sample comes from the top ten.

This entry comes from a study of blood T cell repertoires in COVID-19 (dated by TCRdb to about 2020). Broadly, across the study: Samples from collaborators originated in the United States, Italy and Spain and spanned both the acute and convalescent phases of COVID-19. The prospective study material was composed of cDNA or gDNA derived from T cells, B-cell-depleted T cells, or PBMCs. Deeply sampled blood TCRbeta repertoires from subjects exposed to, actively infected with, or recovered from COVID-19 were included in the dataset. A freely available public database, intended as a resource for researchers studying the immune response to SARS-CoV-2, is where the repertoires were released. The samples were drawn from two sources: the first 160 participants of the ongoing ImmuneRACE study, and 950 to 1,500 subjects contributed by 6 global collaborators. A de-identified subject ID, COVID-19 status, age in years and sex were almost always included in the sample metadata. Where available, HLA class I and class II types were taken from metadata supplied by the sample provider and were not determined by assay-based typing. Study-level results and caveats: The amount of clinical and demographic metadata varied by source and participant and was provided uncurated.

The TCR originated in a woman in her 50s with acute or convalescent COVID-19. Material: peripheral blood. Here the chain combines TRBV7-8 and TRBJ1-2, and TRBD1 matches 11 of the central bases. The DNA reads TGTGCCAGCAGCTCATGGACAGGGGGCCTCTATGGCTACACCTTC. Its protein product is CASSSWTGGLYGYTF.